This TCR beta chain was identified during a study of response to subunit inactivated influenza vaccine. Via MiXCR, TCRdb re-called the RT-PCR reads, giving one row per CDR3 protein. The sample shows fewer than 550,000 distinct CDR3 sequences, approximately 24% of them seen only once. Study results and limitations: The study's authors posited that every seasonal influenza vaccination enlists few new T cells.

About this clonotype itself: Its target is not known.

V was pared by 1 base and J by 9 bases, with 10 bases between. CDR1 and CDR2 from the germline V gene are DFQATT and SNEGSKA (reference sequence). This CDR3 has 11 amino acids. The TCR sequence derives from a man aged 50 to 60 who received an inactivated influenza vaccine. V is TRBV20-1 and J is TRBJ2-7, with D hard to call. The source material was CD4+ T cells sorted from PBMCs, sampled roughly 5 days after vaccination. The CDR3 loop is CSARVAERQYF. CDR3 DNA: TGCAGTGCTAGAGTGGCGGAGCGGCAGTACTTC.